One sample yielded the 4 T cell receptor beta chains listed below, sequenced in a study of siplizumab effects on memory and regulatory T cells. TCRdb's table, derived via immunoSEQ multiplex PCR, lists solely in-frame clones and lacks some. The sample has 100,000 or so clones; around 90% are singletons. Input material: CD4+ T cells sorted from blood. The receptors were sampled from a human donor in good health. Some clones in this sample may be carry-over from other donors' samples.

The V and J genes are TRBV18 and TRBJ2-3; D is undetermined. Per the germline V gene, CDR1 is KGHSH and CDR2 is LQKENI. The CDR3 length is 14 residues. The V gene lost 1 base and the J gene lost 4 bases, with 9 bases spanning the gap. The DNA of the CDR3 is TGTGCCAGCTCACCACTTAGGGTCGCAGATACGCAGTATTTT. Residues: CASSPLRVADTQYF.

This chain joins TRBV9 and TRBJ2-3; D possibly corresponds to TRBD1 (5 bases). Germline assignment: CDR1 SGDLS and CDR2 YYNGEE. V was clipped by 0 bases and J by 10 bases, with 18 bases between them. The CDR3 consists of 15 residues. In nucleotides, the CDR3 is TGTGCCAGCAGCGTAGAGTGGGCAGGGCCACAAGCGCAGTATTTT. It specifies CASSVEWAGPQAQYF.

This rearrangement joins TRBV30 to TRBJ1-3, with D tentatively TRBD1 (6 bases). The V end was cut by 0 bases, the J end by 2 bases, with 11 bases between. The length of the CDR3 is 15 residues. Germline lookup yields CDR1 GTSNPN and CDR2 SVGIG (reference sequence). CDR3 amino acids: CAWSVGGATGNTIYF. Here the CDR3 DNA reads TGTGCCTGGAGTGTAGGGGGGGCTACTGGAAACACCATATATTTT.

This chain uses TRBV19 with TRBJ2-3; 8 positions agree with TRBD2. Trimming removed 10 bases from V and 5 bases from J; junction bases left unmatched: 8. Germline V lookup: CDR1 LNHDA, CDR2 SQIVND (reference sequence). There are 13 residues in the CDR3. CDR3 protein: CATKAGVIDTQYF. The CDR3 nucleotides are TGTGCCACGAAAGCGGGAGTAATAGATACGCAGTATTTT.